A selection of T cell receptor beta chains follows, all from one sample in a study of siplizumab effects on memory and regulatory T cells. Sequencing used immunoSEQ multiplex PCR; TCRdb keeps in-frame clones, though not all of them. This table has roughly 80,000 clones, roughly 86% appearing once. Sequencing input: Tregs sorted from blood. The receptors come from a human donor in good health. The CDR3 runs from the conserved cysteine through the conserved F or W. The D gene is left open where the match is weak.

V gene	D gene	J gene	CDR3 DNA	CDR3 protein
TRBV19	TRBD2	TRBJ2-7	TGTGCCACGGGGGGGCCTAACGAGCAGTACTTC	CATGGPNEQYF
TRBV6-6	.	TRBJ1-2	TGTGCCAGCAGATCCAGACCGAACCTCTATGGCTACACCTTC	CASRSRPNLYGYTF
TRBV7-9	.	TRBJ2-7	TGTGCCAGCAGCTTAGTACCGTTTCGATCTTACGAGCAGTACTTC	CASSLVPFRSYEQYF
TRBV18	.	TRBJ1-1	TGTGCCAGCTCACCGACCTTTATCGACGCTGGCACTGAAGCTTTCTTT	CASSPTFIDAGTEAFF
TRBV7-2	TRBD1	TRBJ2-1	TGTGCCAGCCACGGACAGGGGGCCTACAATGAGCAGTTCTTC	CASHGQGAYNEQFF
TRBV5-4	TRBD2	TRBJ2-3	TGTGCCAGCAGCTTGGTGGCGGGGGTAGATACGCAGTATTTT	CASSLVAGVDTQYF
TRBV29-1	.	TRBJ2-1	TGCAGCGTTAGGAGAGCCGAGCAGTTCTTC	CSVRRAEQFF
TRBV5-1	.	TRBJ1-5	TGCGCCAGCAGCTTGGATCCATTCGGGAGCAATCAGCCCCAGCATTTT	CASSLDPFGSNQPQHF
TRBV18	.	TRBJ2-7	TGTGCCAGCTCACCACCGATTGGAGCAAGTGCCTACGAGCAGTACTTC	CASSPPIGASAYEQYF
TRBV4-3	.	TRBJ2-2	TGCGCCAGCAGCCAAGTAGTGAGTTCCGGGGAGCTGTTTTTT	CASSQVVSSGELFF
TRBV15	.	TRBJ2-5	TGTGCCACCAGCAGAGGGTCATACCAAGAGACCCAGTACTTC	CATSRGSYQETQYF